A single sample gave rise to the 9 T cell receptor beta chains below, sequenced in a study of cytomegalovirus exposure and HLA in healthy donors. PCR was performed using 60 Vbeta and 13 Jbeta primers. Generated by immunoSEQ multiplex PCR, the TCRdb table keeps only in-frame clones and is missing some. Across roughly 42,000 clones, the top ten clones capture roughly 1.4% of the sample. The specimen was PBMCs. These receptors came from a man aged 25 to 40 in good health and CMV-seronegative.

Comments on this clone: An end of the junction differs from the germline gene, which may be a read error. V gene TRBV7-7 combines with J gene TRBJ2-5; TRBD2 matches 9 bases. The CDR3 has 13 amino acids. Germline-derived CDR1 and CDR2 are SSHAT and FNYEAQ (reference sequence). The CDR3 protein is CASSGGYQETQYF. For the CDR3, the DNA is TGTGCTAGCAGCGGGGGGTACCAAGAGACCCAGTACTTC.

The chain carries TRBV19 and TRBJ1-6, with 7 bases that match TRBD1. Germline CDR1 LNHDA, CDR2 SQIVND (reference sequence). V dropped 5 bases and J dropped 6; count of bases not matched to a gene: 4. The CDR3 is 14 amino acids. CDR3 residues: CASSPTGSNSPLHF. For the CDR3, the DNA is TGTGCCAGTAGTCCGACAGGGTCTAATTCACCCCTCCACTTT.

V is TRBV7-2 and J is TRBJ2-5; possible D gene TRBD2, 6 bases. Per germline, CDR1 SGHTA and CDR2 FQGNSA. The V gene lost 1 base and the J gene lost 4 bases, with 10 bases spanning the gap. The CDR3 has 14 residues. CDR3 nucleotides: TGTGCCAGCAGCTTAGGGCTAGCGTCAGAGACCCAGTACTTC. Amino acid sequence: CASSLGLASETQYF.

CDR3 residues: CASSGAAGAYNSPLHF. Here the CDR3 DNA reads TGTGCCAGCAGCGGGGCTGCGGGGGCCTATAATTCACCCCTCCACTTT. The chain joins TRBV9 to TRBJ1-6, with D tentatively TRBD1 (5 bases). Germline values: CDR1 SGDLS, CDR2 YYNGEE. The CDR3 has 16 residues. V was cut by 3 bases and J by 2 bases, with 12 bases left in between.

The CDR3 DNA is TGTGCCAGTAGTCGTCAGGACTCAAGGGTTGAAGCTTTCTTT. It encodes CASSRQDSRVEAFF. The chain combines TRBV19 with TRBJ1-1; D is uncertain. Trimming stripped 5 bases from V and 7 bases from J, with 17 bases between. Germline V gene lookup returns CDR1 LNHDA and CDR2 SQIVND (reference sequence). The CDR3 is 14 residues long.

The chain uses TRBV11-2 and TRBJ1-2; D ambiguous. CDR1 and CDR2 from the germline V gene are SGHAT and FQNNGV. This CDR3 is 12 amino acids long. V lost 2 bases and J lost 7, with 8 bases in between. The CDR3 sequence is CASSLYGSGYTF. In DNA, the CDR3 is TGTGCCAGCAGCTTATACGGTTCTGGCTACACCTTC.

The chain links TRBV4-1 to TRBJ2-7; 10 positions agree with TRBD1. Germline V gene sequence: CDR1 MGHRA, CDR2 YSYEKL. The CDR3 contains 15 residues. V shed 3 bases, J shed 6 bases, and the junction held 8 bases outside the gene matches. The CDR3 nucleotides read TGCGCCAGCAGCCATCCCGGGACAGGGGTTCGCGAGCAGTACTTC. Encoded protein: CASSHPGTGVREQYF.

The chain uses TRBV6-1 and TRBJ1-2, with D hard to call. V was shortened by 7 bases and J by 5 bases, with 8 bases between the two germline ends. From germline, CDR1 is MNHNS and CDR2 SASEGT. The CDR3 loop spans 11 amino acids. The CDR3 coding sequence is TGTGCCAGCACGGCCGGGTATGGCTACACCTTC. Protein sequence: CASTAGYGYTF.

This rearrangement joins TRBV30 to TRBJ1-2, with D perhaps matching TRBD1 (5 bases). Trimming shortened V by 5 bases and J by 9 bases, and 19 bases separated the two germline ends. Per germline, CDR1 GTSNPN and CDR2 SVGIG (reference sequence). The CDR3 runs to 13 residues. The CDR3 sequence is CAWERSGEGSYTF. CDR3 nucleotides: TGTGCCTGGGAGAGGTCGGGGGAAGGGAGCTACACCTTC.